Sequencing of this TCR beta chain was carried out in a study of T cells in localized non-small cell lung cancer. The CDR3 runs to 15 residues. Germline lookup yields CDR1 KGHSH and CDR2 LQKENI. Trimming removed 3 bases from V and 0 bases from J, with 12 bases in between. Here immunoSEQ multiplex PCR was the method, and the copy in TCRdb shows in-frame clones only, minus some. The sample carries approximately 65,000 clones, about four fifths recorded once. Study observations and caveats: Median detection of top 100 tumor clones in adjacent lung was 57 clones. Clonality of T cells reached its maximum in uninvolved adjacent lung, surpassing tumor. A denser population of T cells in blood accompanied longer overall survival.

Remarks on this clone: Antigen specificity is unknown.

This clonotype originated in a man between 40 and 75 years old with stage II lung adenocarcinoma. V usage is TRBV18 and J usage is TRBJ2-7; D ambiguous. The sequencing here drew on PBMCs, taken before any cancer treatment. The CDR3 spells CASSPGSVSSYEQYF. CDR3 nucleotides: TGTGCCAGCTCACCCGGGTCGGTGAGCTCCTACGAGCAGTACTTC. Looking up the rest from reference TRBV18 and TRBJ2-7 gives the full variable domain: NAGVMQNPRHLVRRRGQEARLRCSPMKGHSHVYWYRQLPEEGLKFMVYLQKENIIDESGMPKERFSAEFPKEGPSILRIQQVVRGDSAAYFCASSPGSVSSYEQYFGPGTRLTVT.